The clone carrying this TCR beta chain was picked up one time. This entry is derived from a study of blood T cell repertoires in COVID-19. Study at large: Samples came from the United States, Italy and Spain, spanning acute and convalescent COVID-19.

With 4 bases clipped from V and 1 base from J, the junction kept 1 base outside the gene matches. CDR1 is SGHRS, CDR2 YFSETQ, per germline. The CDR3 consists of 15 residues. Profiled with immunoSEQ multiplex PCR; TCRdb holds only in-frame clones, not every one. The table lists 120,000 to 150,000 clones, around 80% of them singletons, with 10% to 15% in the top ten. This sequence joins TRBV5-1 and TRBJ2-1; 11 nucleotides align to TRBD2. This clonotype originated in a man between 60 and 70 years old with active or convalescent COVID-19. The sample taken for sequencing was peripheral blood. CDR3 sequence: CASSTSGSSYNEQFF. CDR3 coding DNA: TGCGCCAGCAGCACTAGCGGGAGTTCCTACAATGAGCAGTTCTTC.